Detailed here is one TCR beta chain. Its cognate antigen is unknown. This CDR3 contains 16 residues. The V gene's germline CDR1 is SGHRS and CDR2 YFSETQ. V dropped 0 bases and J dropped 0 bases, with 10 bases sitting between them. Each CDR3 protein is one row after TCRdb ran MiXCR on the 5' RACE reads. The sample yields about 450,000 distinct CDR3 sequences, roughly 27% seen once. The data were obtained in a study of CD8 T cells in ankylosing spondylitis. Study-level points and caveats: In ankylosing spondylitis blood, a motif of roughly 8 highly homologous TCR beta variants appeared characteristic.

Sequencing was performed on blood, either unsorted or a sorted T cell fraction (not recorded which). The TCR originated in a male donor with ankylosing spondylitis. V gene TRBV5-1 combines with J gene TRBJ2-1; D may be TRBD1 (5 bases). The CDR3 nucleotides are TGCGCCAGCAGCTTGGAACCTGACAGCTCCTACAATGAGCAGTTCTTC. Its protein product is CASSLEPDSSYNEQFF.